The present TCR beta chain was sequenced within a study of beta chain features in type 1 diabetes (dated by TCRdb to between 2018 and 2020). In the study overall: No differences in mean age, gender distribution, total cell number or subset yield were found between patients and healthy donors. A total of just under 110,000,000 sorted cells were examined across all samples, and RNA yield correlated strongly with the number of cells per subset. In the study, recently diagnosed type 1 diabetes patients and matched healthy donors were compared on the TCRB repertoires of their sorted circulating CD4+ T cell subsets. Regulatory and stem cell-like memory subsets were obtained from only 8 patients and about 8 healthy donors, while naive and central memory subsets were obtained from all 30 or so donors.

Each donor gave one peripheral blood draw, approximately 100 mL on average, collected into heparinised tubes. Naive, central memory, regulatory and stem cell-like memory CD4+ T cells were sorted on a BD FACSAria II using a panel including CD45RO, CCR7, CD25, CD127, CD95 and CD27. Every sorted population had a purity above 95%. PBMCs were isolated immediately by Lymphoprep density gradient centrifugation and stained directly without culture. To minimize batch effects, samples were stained and sorted in pairs, one healthy donor with one patient per experiment. Study-wide findings and limitations: At VDJ recombination sites, type 1 diabetes patients had fewer insertions and more deleted nucleotides, which implies abnormalities in thymic rearrangement. Because the HLA sub-analyses included only small numbers of individuals, any influence of HLA type on TCRB rearrangement was left unresolved. Shorter templates might be favored by PCR, yet because patient and control samples were amplified and corrected together, any such skew would affect both groups equally. The naive, central memory and regulatory TCRB repertoires appeared to resemble one another more closely among patients than among healthy donors. Because cDNA rather than genomic DNA was sequenced, highly expressing activated cells could have been over-represented, although no difference in activation and CD3 levels was found between groups. Type 1 diabetes patients showed a moderate but significant shortening of TCRB CDR3 length in all four CD4+ subsets.

All of the isolated RNA was reverse transcribed with the High Capacity cDNA Reverse Transcription Kit, so expressed TCRB transcripts were sequenced. Deep immunoSEQ sequencing was applied to naive, central memory and regulatory T cell samples, giving an average of around 3.4 million total reads per sample. After sorted cells were lysed in RLT buffer, RNA was extracted with DNase-treated RNeasy Micro or Mini kits, with the choice depending on cell number. Each cell subset was processed separately to prevent cross-contamination, with patient and healthy donor samples processed together. Using the immunoSEQ multiplex PCR, TCRB sequences were amplified from cDNA into 87-bp fragments spanning the CDR3 region. Sequencing of the amplicons was done on the Illumina HiSeq platform. Under the source paper's analysis protocol: Synthetic template baselines were used to correct PCR bias computationally, reads within Hamming distance 2 were collapsed, and singletons that could not be merged were discarded. Reads were aligned against IMGT to assign V, D and J genes, CDR3 length and insertions or deletions at six rearrangement sites. Within each subset, clonotype counts were normalized to sorted cell number, after which true diversity and Gini coefficients were computed with the tcR R package. The overlap coefficient, calculated on TCRB nucleotide sequences, was used to measure repertoire sharing. As a proxy for the pre-selection repertoire, out-of-frame TCRB sequences from naive cells were analyzed. The source is immuneACCESS, and TCRdb retained only in-frame sequences with V and J called. Part of the clones is not carried over; for the studies checked, unresolved V genes explain less than half of this, and the remainder is unexplained. The V and J calls and clone size are taken from that table; D and trimming were inferred from the DNA. The sample table shows 350,000 to 450,000 clones, and approximately 15% are seen once. 0.035% to 0.04% of the sample is in the top ten clones.

From the germline V gene, CDR1 is LGHNA and CDR2 is YNFKEQ. Trimming takes 1 base off V and 0 bases off J; junction bases not matched to a gene: 16. Counted from cysteine to phenylalanine, this CDR3 has 20 amino acids. The CDR3 DNA has 60 bases and is translated from base 1. This clone was seen a handful of times. The antigen it binds to is not known. Per-base quality was not reported, and no clone a single base away is much larger than it. The V and J genes are TRBV4-2 and TRBJ2-5; TRBD2 aligns with 8 central bases. Material: naive CD4+ T cells from blood. Reading the label with the study, this specimen's cell subset or site is: true naive CD4+ T cells. The receptor was derived from a young man in good health. Here is the DNA: TGTGCCAGCAGCCAAGGACTCCGGACTAGCAGGTTTTGGGACCAAGAGACCCAGTACTTC. Its translation is CASSQGLRTSRFWDQETQYF.